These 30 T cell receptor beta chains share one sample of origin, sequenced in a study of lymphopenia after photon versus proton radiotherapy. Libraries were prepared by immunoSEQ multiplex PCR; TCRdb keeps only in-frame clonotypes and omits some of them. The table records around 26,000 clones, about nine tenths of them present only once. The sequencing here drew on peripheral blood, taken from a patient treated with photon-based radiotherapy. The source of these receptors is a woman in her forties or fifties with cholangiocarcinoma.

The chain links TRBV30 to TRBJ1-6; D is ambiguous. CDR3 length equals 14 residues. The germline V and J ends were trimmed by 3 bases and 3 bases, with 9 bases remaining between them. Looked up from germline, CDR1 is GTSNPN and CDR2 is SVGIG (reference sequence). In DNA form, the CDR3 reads TGTGCCTGGAGCCTGGGTCTCTATAATTCACCCCTCCACTTT. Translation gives CAWSLGLYNSPLHF. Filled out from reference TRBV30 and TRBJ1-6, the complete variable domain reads SQTIHQWPATLVQPVGSPLSLECTVEGTSNPNLYWYRQAAGRGLQLLFYSVGIGQISSEVPQNLSASRPQDRQFILSSKKLLLSDSGFYLCAWSLGLYNSPLHFGNGTRLTVT.

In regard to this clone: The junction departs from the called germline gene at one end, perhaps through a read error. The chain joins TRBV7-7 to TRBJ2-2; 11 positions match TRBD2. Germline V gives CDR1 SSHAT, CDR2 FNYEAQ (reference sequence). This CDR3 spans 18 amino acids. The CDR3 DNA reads TGTGCTAGCAGCCGAACGGCCGCTAGCGGGGGGATATGGAGGGAGCTGTTTTTT. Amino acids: CASSRTAASGGIWRELFF.

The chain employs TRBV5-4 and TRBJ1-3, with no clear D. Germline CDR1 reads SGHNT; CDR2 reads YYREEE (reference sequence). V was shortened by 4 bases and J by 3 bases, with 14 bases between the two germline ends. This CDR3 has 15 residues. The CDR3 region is CASSQGAEIGNTIYF. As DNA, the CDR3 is TGTGCCAGCAGCCAAGGAGCAGAGATTGGAAACACCATATATTTT.

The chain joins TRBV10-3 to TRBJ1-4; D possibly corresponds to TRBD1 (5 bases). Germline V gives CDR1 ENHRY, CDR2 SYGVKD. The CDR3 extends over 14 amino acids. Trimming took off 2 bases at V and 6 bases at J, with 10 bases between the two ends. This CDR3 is CAISEEGRDEKLFF. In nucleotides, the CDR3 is TGTGCCATCAGTGAGGAGGGGCGGGATGAAAAACTGTTTTTT.

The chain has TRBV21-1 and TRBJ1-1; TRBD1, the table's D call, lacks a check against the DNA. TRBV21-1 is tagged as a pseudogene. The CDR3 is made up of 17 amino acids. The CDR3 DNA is TGTGCCAGCAGCCGGTGGTTCGACAGGGATGAGGGCGCTGAAGCTTTCTTT. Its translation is CASSRWFDRDEGAEAFF.

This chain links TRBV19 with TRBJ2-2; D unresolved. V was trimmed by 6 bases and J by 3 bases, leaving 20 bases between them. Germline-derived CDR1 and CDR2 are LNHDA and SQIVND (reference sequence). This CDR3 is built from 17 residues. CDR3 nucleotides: TGTGCCAGTAGGAAACGAGTAAGGGTTCGCGACACCGGGGAGCTGTTTTTT. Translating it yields CASRKRVRVRDTGELFF.

For the CDR3, the DNA is TGTGCCAGCAGTTTAACAGCCGGACTTACTAACTATGGCTACACCTTC. Its protein product is CASSLTAGLTNYGYTF. The chain combines TRBV27 with TRBJ1-2; no clear D. Germline CDR1 and CDR2: MNHEY and SMNVEV (reference sequence). Trimming cost V 2 bases and J 0 bases, with 13 bases left between them. The CDR3 length is 16 residues.

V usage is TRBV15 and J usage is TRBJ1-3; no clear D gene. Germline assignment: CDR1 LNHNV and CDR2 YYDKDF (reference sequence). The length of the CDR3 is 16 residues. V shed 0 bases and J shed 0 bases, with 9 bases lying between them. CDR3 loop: CATSRDYLYSGNTIYF. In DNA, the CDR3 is TGTGCCACCAGCAGAGATTACCTATACTCTGGAAACACCATATATTTT.

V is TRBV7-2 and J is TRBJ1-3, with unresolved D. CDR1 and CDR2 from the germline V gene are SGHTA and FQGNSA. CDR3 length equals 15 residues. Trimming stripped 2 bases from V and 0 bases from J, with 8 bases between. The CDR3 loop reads CASSLPYSSGNTIYF. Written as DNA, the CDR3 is TGTGCCAGCAGCTTACCTTACAGCTCTGGAAACACCATATATTTT.

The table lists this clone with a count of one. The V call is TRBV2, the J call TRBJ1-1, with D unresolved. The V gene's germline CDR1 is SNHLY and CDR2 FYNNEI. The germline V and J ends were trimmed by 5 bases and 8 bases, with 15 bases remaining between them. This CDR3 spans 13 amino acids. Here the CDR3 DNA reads TGTGCCAGCAGTTCCGGTAAAACAAACGAAGCTTTCTTT. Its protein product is CASSSGKTNEAFF. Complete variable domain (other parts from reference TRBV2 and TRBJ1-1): EPEVTQTPSHQVTQMGQEVILRCVPISNHLYFYWYRQILGQKVEFLVSFYNNEISEKSEIFDDQFSVERPDGSNFTLKIRSTKLEDSAMYFCASSSGKTNEAFFGQGTRLTVV.

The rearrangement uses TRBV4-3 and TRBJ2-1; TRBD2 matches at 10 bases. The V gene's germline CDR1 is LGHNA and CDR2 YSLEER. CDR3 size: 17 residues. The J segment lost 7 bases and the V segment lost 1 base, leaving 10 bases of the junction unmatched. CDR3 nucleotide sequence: TGCGCCAGCAGCCAAGTGAGAGCGGGGGGGCCGAAGAATGAGCAGTTCTTC. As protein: CASSQVRAGGPKNEQFF.

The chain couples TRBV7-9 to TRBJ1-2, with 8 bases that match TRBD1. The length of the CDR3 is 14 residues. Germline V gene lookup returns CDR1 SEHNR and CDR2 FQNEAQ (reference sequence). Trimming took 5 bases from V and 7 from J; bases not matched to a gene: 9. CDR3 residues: CASSGGTGLSGYTF. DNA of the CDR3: TGTGCCAGCAGCGGCGGGACAGGCCTCTCTGGCTACACCTTC.

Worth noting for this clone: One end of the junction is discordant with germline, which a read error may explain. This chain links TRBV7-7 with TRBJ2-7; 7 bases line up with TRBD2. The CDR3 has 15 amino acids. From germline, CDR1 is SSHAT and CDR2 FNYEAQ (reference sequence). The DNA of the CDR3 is TGTGCTAGCAGCTTAAGGTCCGGGGGGTTGTACGAGCAGTACTTC. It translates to CASSLRSGGLYEQYF. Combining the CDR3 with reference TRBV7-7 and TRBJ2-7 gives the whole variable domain GAGVSQSPRYKVTKRGQDVTLRCDPISSHATLYWYQQALGQGPEFLTYFNYEAQPDKSGLPSDRFSAERPEGSISTLTIQRTEQRDSAMYRCASSLRSGGLYEQYFGPGTRLTVT.

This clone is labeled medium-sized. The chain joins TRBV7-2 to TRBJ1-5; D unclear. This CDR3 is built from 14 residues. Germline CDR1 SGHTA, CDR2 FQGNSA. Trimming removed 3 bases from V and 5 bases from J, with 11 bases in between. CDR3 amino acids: CASSFSDEDQPQHF. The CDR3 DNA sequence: TGTGCCAGCAGCTTTTCGGACGAGGATCAGCCCCAGCATTTT.

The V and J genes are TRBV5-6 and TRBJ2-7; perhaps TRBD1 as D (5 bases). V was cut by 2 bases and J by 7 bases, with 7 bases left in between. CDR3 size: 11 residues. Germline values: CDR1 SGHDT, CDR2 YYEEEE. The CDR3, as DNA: TGTGCCAGCAGCTTTGCAGGGGAGCAGTACTTC. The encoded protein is CASSFAGEQYF. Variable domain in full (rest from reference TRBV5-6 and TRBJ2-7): DAGVTQSPTHLIKTRGQQVTLRCSPKSGHDTVSWYQQALGQGPQFIFQYYEEEERQRGNFPDRFSGHQFPNYSSELNVNALLLGDSALYLCASSFAGEQYFGPGTRLTVT.

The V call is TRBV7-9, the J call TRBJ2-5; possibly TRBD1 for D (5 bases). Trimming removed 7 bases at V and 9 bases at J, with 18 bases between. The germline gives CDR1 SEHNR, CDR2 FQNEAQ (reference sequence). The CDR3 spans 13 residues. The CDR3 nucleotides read TGTGCCAGCACCCCCCGACAGAATACGCCCCAGTACTTC. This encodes CASTPRQNTPQYF.

The CDR3 DNA is TGTGCCAGCAGCTTAGTTGCCCAGGCGTACAATGAGCAGTTCTTC. Translation gives CASSLVAQAYNEQFF. The chain employs TRBV7-8 and TRBJ2-1; D unresolved. Germline V gives CDR1 SGHVS, CDR2 FQNEAQ. The V end was cut by 1 base, the J end by 4 bases, with 11 bases between. This CDR3 spans 15 amino acids.

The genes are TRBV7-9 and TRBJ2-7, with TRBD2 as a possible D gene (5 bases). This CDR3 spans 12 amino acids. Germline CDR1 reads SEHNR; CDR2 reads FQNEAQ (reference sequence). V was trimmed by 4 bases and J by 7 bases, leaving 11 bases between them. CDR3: CASSSNEREQYF. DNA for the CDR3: TGTGCCAGCAGCTCGAACGAGCGGGAGCAGTACTTC.

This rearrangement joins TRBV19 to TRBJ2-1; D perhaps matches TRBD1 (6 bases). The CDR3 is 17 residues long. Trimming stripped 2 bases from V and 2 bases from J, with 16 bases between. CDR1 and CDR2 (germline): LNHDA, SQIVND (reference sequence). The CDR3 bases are TGTGCCAGTAGTATATCTGGGGGCAACCCTCCCTACAATGAGCAGTTCTTC. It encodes CASSISGGNPPYNEQFF.

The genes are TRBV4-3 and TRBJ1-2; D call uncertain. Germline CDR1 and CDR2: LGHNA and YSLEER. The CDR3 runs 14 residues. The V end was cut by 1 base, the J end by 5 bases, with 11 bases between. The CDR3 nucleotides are TGCGCCAGCAGCCAAGTTACAGAGAAATATGGCTACACCTTC. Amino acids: CASSQVTEKYGYTF.

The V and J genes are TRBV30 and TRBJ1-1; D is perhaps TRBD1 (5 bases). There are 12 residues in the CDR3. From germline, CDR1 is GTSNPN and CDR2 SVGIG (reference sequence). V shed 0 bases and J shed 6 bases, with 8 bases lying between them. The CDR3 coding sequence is TGTGCCTGGAGTGTATGGGGGGCTGAAGCTTTCTTT. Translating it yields CAWSVWGAEAFF.

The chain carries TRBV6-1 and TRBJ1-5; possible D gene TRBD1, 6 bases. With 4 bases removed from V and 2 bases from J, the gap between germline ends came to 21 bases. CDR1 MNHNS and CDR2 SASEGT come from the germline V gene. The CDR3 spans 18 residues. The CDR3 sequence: CASSAQGTGRSGNQPQHF. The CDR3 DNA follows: TGTGCCAGCAGTGCACAGGGTACGGGCCGGTCTGGCAATCAGCCCCAGCATTTT.

The CDR3 loop reads CASSPGQGKTYEQYF. The DNA of the CDR3 is TGTGCCAGCAGTCCCGGACAGGGCAAAACCTACGAGCAGTACTTC. The J gene is TRBJ2-7, the V gene TRBV6-5; 8 nucleotides match TRBD1. Germline V lookup: CDR1 MNHEY, CDR2 SVGAGI. Trimming took 5 bases from V and 2 from J; bases not matched to a gene: 8. The CDR3 sequence is 15 residues long.

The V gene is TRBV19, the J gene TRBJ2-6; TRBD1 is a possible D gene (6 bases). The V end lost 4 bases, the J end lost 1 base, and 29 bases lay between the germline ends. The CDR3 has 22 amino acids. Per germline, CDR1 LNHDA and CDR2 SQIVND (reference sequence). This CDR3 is CASSTEGTHHSHFWSGANVLTF. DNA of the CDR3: TGTGCCAGTAGTACAGAGGGGACACATCATTCCCACTTTTGGTCTGGGGCCAACGTCCTGACTTTC.

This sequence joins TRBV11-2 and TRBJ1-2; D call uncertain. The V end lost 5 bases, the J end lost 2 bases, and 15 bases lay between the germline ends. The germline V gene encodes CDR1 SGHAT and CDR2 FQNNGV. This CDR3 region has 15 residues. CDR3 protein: CASSQVRGWNYGYTF. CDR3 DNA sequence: TGTGCCAGCAGCCAGGTCCGGGGTTGGAACTATGGCTACACCTTC.

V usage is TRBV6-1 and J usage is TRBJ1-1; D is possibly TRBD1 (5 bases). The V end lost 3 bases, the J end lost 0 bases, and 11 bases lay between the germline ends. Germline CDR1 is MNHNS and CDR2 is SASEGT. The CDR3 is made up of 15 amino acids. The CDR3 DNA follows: TGTGCCAGCAGTGAGGGGGGAGCTCTGAACACTGAAGCTTTCTTT. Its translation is CASSEGGALNTEAFF.

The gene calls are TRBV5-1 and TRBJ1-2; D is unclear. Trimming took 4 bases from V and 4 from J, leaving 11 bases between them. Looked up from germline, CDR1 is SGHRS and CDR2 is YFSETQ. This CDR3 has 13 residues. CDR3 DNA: TGCGCCAGCAGCGTAGGGTCGGCCTATGGCTACACCTTC. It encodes CASSVGSAYGYTF.

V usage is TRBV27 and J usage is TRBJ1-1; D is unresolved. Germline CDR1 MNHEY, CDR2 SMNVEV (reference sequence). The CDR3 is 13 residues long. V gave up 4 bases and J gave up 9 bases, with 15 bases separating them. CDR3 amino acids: CASSSQNALKAFF. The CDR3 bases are TGTGCCAGCAGTTCCCAGAATGCCCTGAAAGCTTTCTTT.

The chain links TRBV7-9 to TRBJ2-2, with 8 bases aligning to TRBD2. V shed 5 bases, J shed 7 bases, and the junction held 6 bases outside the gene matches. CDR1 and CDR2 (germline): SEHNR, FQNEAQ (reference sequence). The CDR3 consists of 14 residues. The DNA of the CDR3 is TGTGCCAGCAGCCCCTCGGCGGGAGGCGGGGAGCTGTTTTTT. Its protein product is CASSPSAGGGELFF.

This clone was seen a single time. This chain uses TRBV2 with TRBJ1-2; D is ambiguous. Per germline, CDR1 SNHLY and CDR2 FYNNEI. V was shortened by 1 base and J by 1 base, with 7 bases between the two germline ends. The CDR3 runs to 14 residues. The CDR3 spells CASSEETFNYGYTF. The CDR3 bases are TGTGCCAGCAGTGAAGAAACGTTTAACTATGGCTACACCTTC.